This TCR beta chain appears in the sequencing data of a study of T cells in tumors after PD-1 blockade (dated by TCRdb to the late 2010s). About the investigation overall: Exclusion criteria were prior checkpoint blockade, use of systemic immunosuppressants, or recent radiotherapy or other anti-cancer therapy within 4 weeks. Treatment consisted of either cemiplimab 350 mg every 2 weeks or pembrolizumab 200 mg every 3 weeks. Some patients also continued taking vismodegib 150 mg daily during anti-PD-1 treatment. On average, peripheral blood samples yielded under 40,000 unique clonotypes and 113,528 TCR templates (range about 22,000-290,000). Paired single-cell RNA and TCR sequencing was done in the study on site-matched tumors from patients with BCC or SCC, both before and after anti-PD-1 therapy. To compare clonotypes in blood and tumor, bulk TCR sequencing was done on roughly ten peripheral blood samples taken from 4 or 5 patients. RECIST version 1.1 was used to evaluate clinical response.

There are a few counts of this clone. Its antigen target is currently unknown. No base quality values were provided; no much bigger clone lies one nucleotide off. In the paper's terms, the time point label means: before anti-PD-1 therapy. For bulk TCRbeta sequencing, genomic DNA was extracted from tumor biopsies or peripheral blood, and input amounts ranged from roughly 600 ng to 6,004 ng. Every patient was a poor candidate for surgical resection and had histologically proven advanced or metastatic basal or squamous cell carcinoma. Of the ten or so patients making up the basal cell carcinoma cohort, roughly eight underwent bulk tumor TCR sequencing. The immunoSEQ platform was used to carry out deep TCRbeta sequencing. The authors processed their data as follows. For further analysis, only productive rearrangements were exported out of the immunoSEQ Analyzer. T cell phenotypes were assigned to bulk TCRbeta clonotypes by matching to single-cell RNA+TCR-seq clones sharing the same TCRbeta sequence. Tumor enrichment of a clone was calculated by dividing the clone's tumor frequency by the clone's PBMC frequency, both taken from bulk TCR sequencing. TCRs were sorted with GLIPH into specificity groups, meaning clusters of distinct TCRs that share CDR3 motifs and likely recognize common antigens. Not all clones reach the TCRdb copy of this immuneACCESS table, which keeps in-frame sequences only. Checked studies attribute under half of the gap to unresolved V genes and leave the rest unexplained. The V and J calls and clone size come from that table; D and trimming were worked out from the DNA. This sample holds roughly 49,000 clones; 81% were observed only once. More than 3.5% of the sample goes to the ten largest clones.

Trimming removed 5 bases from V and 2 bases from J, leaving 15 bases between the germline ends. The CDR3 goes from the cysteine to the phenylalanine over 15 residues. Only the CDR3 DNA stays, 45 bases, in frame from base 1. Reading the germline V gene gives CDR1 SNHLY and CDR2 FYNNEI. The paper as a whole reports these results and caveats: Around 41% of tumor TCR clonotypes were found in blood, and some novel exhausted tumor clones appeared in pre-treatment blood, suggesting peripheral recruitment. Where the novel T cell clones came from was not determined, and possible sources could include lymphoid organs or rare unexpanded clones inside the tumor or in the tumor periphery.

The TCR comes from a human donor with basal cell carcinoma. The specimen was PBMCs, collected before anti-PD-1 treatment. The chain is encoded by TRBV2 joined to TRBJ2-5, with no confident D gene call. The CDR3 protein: CASSFPGTRQETQYF. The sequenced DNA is TGTGCCAGCAGTTTTCCAGGAACTCGTCAAGAGACCCAGTACTTC.